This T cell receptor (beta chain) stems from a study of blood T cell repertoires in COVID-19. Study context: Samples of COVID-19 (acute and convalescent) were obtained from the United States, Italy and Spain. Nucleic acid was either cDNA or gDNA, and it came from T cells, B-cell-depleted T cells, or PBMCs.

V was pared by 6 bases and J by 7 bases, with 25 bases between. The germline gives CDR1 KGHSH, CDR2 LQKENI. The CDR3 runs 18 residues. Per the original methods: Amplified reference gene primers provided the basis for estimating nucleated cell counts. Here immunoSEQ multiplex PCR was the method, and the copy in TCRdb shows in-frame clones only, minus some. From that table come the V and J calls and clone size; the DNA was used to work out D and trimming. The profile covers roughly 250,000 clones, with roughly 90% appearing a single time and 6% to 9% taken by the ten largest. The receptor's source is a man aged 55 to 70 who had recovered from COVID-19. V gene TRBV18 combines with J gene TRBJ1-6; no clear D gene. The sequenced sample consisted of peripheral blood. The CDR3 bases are TGTGCCAGCTCCCCTCGGCGCAGAGGCCCGGAACTCAATTCACCCCTCCACTTT. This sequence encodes CASSPRRRGPELNSPLHF.